This paragraph reports one T cell receptor beta chain. This clone's antigen is unknown. No clone much larger than this one lies a single base away; base qualities are absent. The donors were healthy, HIV-negative adults with no recently reported acute infections or vaccinations. Every donor was a Caucasian adult residing in Nashville, Tennessee, USA. Magnetic negative selection was used to enrich CD4+ T cells, after which naive cells were positively selected on CD45RA and the negative fraction became the memory subset. After blood collection by leukapheresis, PBMCs were isolated using Ficoll-Histopaque density gradient centrifugation and then cryopreserved in the vapor phase of liquid nitrogen. Analytical flow cytometry was used to check the purity and quantity of every magnetically sorted T cell population. Each sorted fraction had its genomic DNA isolated and then quantified by UV absorbance on a Nanodrop 2000c.

This entry is derived from a study of shared clonotypes between healthy human individuals (dated by TCRdb to 2020 to 2022). Background on the whole study: The cohort included a few men and a couple of women between 18 and 49 years of age. For each donor, three plates each were used for CD4 naive and CD4 memory, two plates were used for CD8 naive, and one plate was used for CD8 memory. To estimate repertoire size and how much clonotype sharing occurs between individuals, the study deeply sequenced the blood TCR repertoires of five or six healthy adults. Different laboratories and diverse techniques were used to prepare libraries and sequence TCR repertoires, to increase sequencing depth and limit assay-specific biases. Each donor's leukapheresis produced roughly between roughly 0.9 and 8.9 billion PBMCs. Results and caveats for the whole study, not just this receptor: Clonotypes shared by all four sorted-subset donors showed higher generation probabilities than non-shared clonotypes. Sharing across a few donors was observed for approximately 5% of naive CD4, over 3% of naive CD8, over 2% of memory CD4, and roughly 0.43% of memory CD8 clonotypes. Rarefaction of sorted-subset datasets indicated incomplete sequencing despite the large sequencing depth. Pairwise subsampling led to the expectation that sequencing depth would affect the degree of clonotype sharing among donors. Sampling was restricted to blood, and TCR repertoires in tissue are likely to differ from TCR repertoires in blood. The small number of donors limited the genetic and exposure-history diversity represented. Estimated clonotype richness was generally larger for naive than for memory subsets.

Using the deep immunoSEQ assay, multiplex PCR amplified TCR CDR3 regions from genomic DNA. Extracted genomic DNA from each cell subset was distributed evenly across all wells of several immunoSEQ 96-well plates, and each plate was treated as a replicate. For sorted subsets, approximately 190 ng of genomic DNA, equivalent to roughly 30,000 T cell genomes, went into each replicate PCR. Purified libraries were quantified with a Qubit 3.0 fluorometer, sized on a Bioanalyzer 2100, and re-quantified with the KAPA Library Quantification kit. A separate single-read 150-cycle Illumina NextSeq 550 flow cell was used to sequence each immunoSEQ 96-well plate. As for the original processing: Because only junctional sequences without quality scores were contained in the immunoSEQ output, filtering matching that applied to full-length reads could not be performed. Sequences were annotated with PyIR, a Python wrapper for IgBLAST v1.9, and V/J genes and CDR3 were assigned using IMGT germline references. Reads were filtered out if the reads had weak V/J assignments (E-value above 1e-6), no CDR3, stop codons, out-of-frame junctions, or ambiguous translated residues. V3J clonotypes were defined as sequences sharing the same inferred V gene, J gene, and CDR3 amino acid sequence. Percentage overlap between repertoires was computed as shared unique clonotypes divided by the size of the smaller repertoire. Three approaches were used to assess repertoire richness: RTK rarefaction, the Chao1 estimator, and Recon v2.1 estimates of unobserved clonotypes. Generation probabilities for all TCRbeta clonotypes obtained by the gDNA method from a handful of donors were computed using OLGA. TCRdb took this table from immuneACCESS and kept in-frame rearrangements with V and J called. Such tables lack part of the clones; where checked against another copy, unresolved V genes explain under half of the gap, and the rest is unexplained. V and J calls and clone size are those listed in that table; D and trimming were worked out from the DNA. This sample has some 2,500,000 clones in its table, and approximately 93% of those were observed once. The ten largest make up approximately 0.35% of the sample.

Here V drops 3 bases and J drops 0 bases, and the junction holds 1 base not matched to any gene. From the germline V gene, CDR1 is MRHNA and CDR2 is SNTAGT. The CDR3 holds 14 amino acids from the cysteine to the phenylalanine. CDR3 DNA only is kept here, 42 bases in frame from base 1. The chain was built from TRBV6-4 and TRBJ2-7, with TRBD1 identical over 8 junction bases. The clonotype comes from a man aged 18-30 years in good health. Some clones in this sample may be carry-over from other donors' samples. The sequenced sample consisted of naive CD4+ T cells from PBMCs. The cell subset or site label for this specimen denotes: CD45RA+ positively selected. The bases read TGTGCCAGCAGTGAAGACAGGGGCTCCTACGAGCAGTACTTC. The translation is CASSEDRGSYEQYF.